The rows below give T cell receptor beta chains drawn from one sample of a study of CD8 T cells in ankylosing spondylitis. Each CDR3 protein gets one entry after TCRdb re-called the 5' RACE reads with MiXCR. The data contain around 480,000 distinct CDR3 sequences, more than 15% of them singletons. Sequences were obtained from blood, either unsorted or a sorted T cell fraction (not recorded which). The source of these receptors is a male donor with ankylosing spondylitis. CDR3s include the opening cysteine and the closing phenylalanine or tryptophan. D genes are given only for firm matches. Rows may omit the clone size; those that give it use once, few, many or a size class.

d_gene: .
v_gene: TRBV5-1
j_gene: TRBJ1-3
abundance: few
CDR3aa: CASSLGYLSGNTIYF
CDR3nt: TGCGCCAGCAGCCTGGGGTACCTCTCTGGAAACACCATATATTTT

d_gene: TRBD1
v_gene: TRBV27
j_gene: TRBJ2-6
abundance: .
CDR3aa: CASALDRGVTGANVLTF
CDR3nt: TGTGCCAGCGCCTTGGACAGGGGAGTTACTGGGGCCAACGTCCTGACTTTC

d_gene: .
v_gene: TRBV20-1
j_gene: TRBJ1-1
abundance: .
CDR3aa: CSARGRGTMNTEAFF
CDR3nt: TGCAGTGCTAGAGGAAGGGGGACTATGAACACTGAAGCTTTCTTT

d_gene: .
v_gene: TRBV5-1
j_gene: TRBJ1-5
abundance: few
CDR3aa: CASSRDGLNQPQHF
CDR3nt: TGCGCCAGCAGCCGGGACGGGCTAAATCAGCCCCAGCATTTT

d_gene: TRBD1
v_gene: TRBV11-2
j_gene: TRBJ1-2
abundance: many
CDR3aa: CASSLGTGALSYGYTF
CDR3nt: TGTGCCAGCAGCTTAGGGACAGGGGCCTTAAGCTATGGCTACACCTTC

d_gene: TRBD2
v_gene: TRBV10-1
j_gene: TRBJ2-1
abundance: .
CDR3aa: CASSVPSGGGRGEQFF
CDR3nt: TGCGCCAGCAGTGTCCCCTCCGGGGGGGGCCGGGGTGAGCAGTTCTTC

d_gene: TRBD1
v_gene: TRBV5-1
j_gene: TRBJ1-6
abundance: .
CDR3aa: CASRSTGVYNSPLHF
CDR3nt: TGCGCCAGCAGATCCACAGGGGTGTATAATTCACCCCTCCACTTT

d_gene: .
v_gene: TRBV9
j_gene: TRBJ2-1
abundance: .
CDR3aa: CASSVGGLYLEQFF
CDR3nt: TGTGCCAGCAGCGTAGGAGGGCTATATCTTGAGCAGTTCTTC

d_gene: TRBD1
v_gene: TRBV15
j_gene: TRBJ2-4
abundance: few
CDR3aa: CATSSQTGMVGNIQYF
CDR3nt: TGTGCCACCAGCTCACAGACAGGGATGGTTGGGAACATTCAGTACTTC

d_gene: .
v_gene: TRBV29-1
j_gene: TRBJ2-7
abundance: many
CDR3aa: CSVKGATYEQYF
CDR3nt: TGCAGCGTCAAAGGGGCTACCTACGAGCAGTACTTC

d_gene: .
v_gene: TRBV20-1
j_gene: TRBJ1-1
abundance: few
CDR3aa: CSARDRRDTEAFF
CDR3nt: TGCAGTGCTAGAGATCGAAGGGACACTGAAGCTTTCTTT

d_gene: .
v_gene: TRBV11-2
j_gene: TRBJ1-1
abundance: .
CDR3aa: CASSLEVGTEAFF
CDR3nt: TGTGCCAGCAGCTTAGAGGTGGGCACTGAAGCTTTCTTT

d_gene: .
v_gene: TRBV3-1
j_gene: TRBJ2-7
abundance: few
CDR3aa: CASSQDPGSAYEQYF
CDR3nt: TGTGCCAGCAGCCAAGATCCGGGCAGCGCCTACGAGCAGTACTTC

d_gene: TRBD2
v_gene: TRBV6-2/TRBV6-3
j_gene: TRBJ2-7
abundance: few
CDR3aa: CASRSSGDYEQYF
CDR3nt: TGTGCCAGCAGGTCTAGCGGAGACTACGAGCAGTACTTC

d_gene: .
v_gene: TRBV7-8
j_gene: TRBJ2-3
abundance: few
CDR3aa: CASSFRGSTDTQYF
CDR3nt: TGTGCCAGCAGCTTCAGGGGCAGCACAGATACGCAGTATTTT

d_gene: .
v_gene: TRBV6-1
j_gene: TRBJ1-4
abundance: .
CDR3aa: CASSDHSGREKLFF
CDR3nt: TGTGCCAGCAGTGACCATTCGGGGCGAGAAAAACTGTTTTTT

d_gene: .
v_gene: TRBV9
j_gene: TRBJ1-3
abundance: .
CDR3aa: CASSVTAATTFAGNTIYF
CDR3nt: TGTGCCAGCAGCGTAACCGCGGCCACAACGTTTGCTGGAAACACCATATATTTT

d_gene: TRBD2
v_gene: TRBV5-5
j_gene: TRBJ2-7
abundance: few
CDR3aa: CASSFSLAGMRNEQYF
CDR3nt: TGTGCCAGCAGCTTTTCCCTAGCGGGGATGAGGAACGAGCAGTACTTC

d_gene: TRBD2
v_gene: TRBV7-9
j_gene: TRBJ2-5
abundance: .
CDR3aa: CASRPGGSPQETQYF
CDR3nt: TGTGCCAGCAGGCCCGGGGGGTCCCCACAAGAGACCCAGTACTTC

d_gene: TRBD1
v_gene: TRBV5-1
j_gene: TRBJ2-1
abundance: few
CDR3aa: CASSVDPGQGYNEQFF
CDR3nt: TGCGCCAGCAGCGTTGACCCGGGACAGGGGTACAATGAGCAGTTCTTC

d_gene: .
v_gene: TRBV20-1
j_gene: TRBJ2-7
abundance: many
CDR3aa: CSARVGYEQYF
CDR3nt: TGCAGCGCTCGAGTGGGGTACGAGCAGTACTTC

d_gene: TRBD1
v_gene: TRBV11-2
j_gene: TRBJ1-2
abundance: few
CDR3aa: CASSLDRVPYRGRRANYGYTF
CDR3nt: TGTGCCAGCAGCTTAGATCGAGTTCCCTACAGGGGGCGCAGAGCTAACTATGGCTACACCTTC

d_gene: TRBD2
v_gene: TRBV6-1
j_gene: TRBJ2-3
abundance: .
CDR3aa: CASSKGGSGRAWTDTQYF
CDR3nt: TGTGCCAGCAGCAAAGGGGGTAGCGGGAGGGCGTGGACAGATACGCAGTATTTT

d_gene: TRBD1
v_gene: TRBV3-1
j_gene: TRBJ2-1
abundance: few
CDR3aa: CASSTQGAREFF
CDR3nt: TGTGCCAGCAGCACACAGGGGGCCAGGGAGTTCTTC

d_gene: .
v_gene: TRBV18
j_gene: TRBJ2-1
abundance: few
CDR3aa: CASAAINGLNEQFF
CDR3nt: TGTGCCAGCGCCGCCATAAACGGCCTCAATGAGCAGTTCTTC

d_gene: .
v_gene: TRBV5-1
j_gene: TRBJ2-3
abundance: few
CDR3aa: CASRKGSSYIGDTQYF
CDR3nt: TGCGCCAGCAGAAAGGGTTCCTCCTATATAGGAGATACGCAGTATTTT

d_gene: .
v_gene: TRBV30
j_gene: TRBJ1-1
abundance: few
CDR3aa: CAWNTGGTEAFF
CDR3nt: TGTGCCTGGAACACCGGGGGCACTGAAGCTTTCTTT

d_gene: .
v_gene: TRBV7-9
j_gene: TRBJ2-3
abundance: many
CDR3aa: CASSLLGWGSPDTQYF
CDR3nt: TGTGCCAGCAGCTTACTCGGATGGGGGTCCCCAGATACGCAGTATTTT

d_gene: .
v_gene: TRBV6-1
j_gene: TRBJ2-1
abundance: few
CDR3aa: CASRGGVGEGNEQFF
CDR3nt: TGTGCCAGCAGGGGCGGAGTGGGAGAAGGCAATGAGCAGTTCTTC

d_gene: .
v_gene: TRBV5-1
j_gene: TRBJ2-5
abundance: .
CDR3aa: CASSFSHSGEETQYF
CDR3nt: TGCGCCAGCAGCTTTTCCCATAGCGGAGAAGAGACCCAGTACTTC

d_gene: .
v_gene: TRBV29-1
j_gene: TRBJ1-4
abundance: many
CDR3aa: CSVRSATNEKLFF
CDR3nt: TGCAGCGTTAGAAGTGCAACTAATGAAAAACTGTTTTTT

d_gene: TRBD1
v_gene: TRBV5-1
j_gene: TRBJ2-2
abundance: few
CDR3aa: CASSLWTGTTGELFF
CDR3nt: TGCGCCAGCAGCCTGTGGACAGGGACGACCGGGGAGCTGTTTTTT

d_gene: TRBD1
v_gene: TRBV20-1
j_gene: TRBJ1-4
abundance: .
CDR3aa: CSARDIGTANEKLFF
CDR3nt: TGCAGTGCTAGAGATATAGGGACAGCTAATGAAAAACTGTTTTTT

d_gene: TRBD2
v_gene: TRBV6-1
j_gene: TRBJ2-7
abundance: .
CDR3aa: CASSRSSGAVYEQYF
CDR3nt: TGTGCCAGCAGCCGATCTAGCGGGGCGGTCTACGAGCAGTACTTC

d_gene: .
v_gene: TRBV12-3/TRBV12-4
j_gene: TRBJ2-2
abundance: many
CDR3aa: CATAPAVTGELFF
CDR3nt: TGTGCCACCGCTCCCGCGGTTACCGGGGAGCTGTTTTTT

d_gene: TRBD2
v_gene: TRBV30
j_gene: TRBJ2-3
abundance: .
CDR3aa: CAWSVGGGSDTQYF
CDR3nt: TGTGCCTGGAGTGTGGGGGGGGGATCAGATACGCAGTATTTT

d_gene: .
v_gene: TRBV6-1
j_gene: TRBJ1-1
abundance: .
CDR3aa: CASSGGVGARNTEAFF
CDR3nt: TGTGCCAGCAGTGGGGGGGTAGGGGCGCGGAACACTGAAGCTTTCTTT

d_gene: .
v_gene: TRBV4-3
j_gene: TRBJ2-5
abundance: few
CDR3aa: CASSQDRGRQETQYF
CDR3nt: TGCGCCAGCAGCCAAGACCGGGGAAGACAAGAGACCCAGTACTTC

d_gene: TRBD2
v_gene: TRBV20-1
j_gene: TRBJ2-3
abundance: .
CDR3aa: CSAREPRRGNTQYF
CDR3nt: TGCAGTGCTAGAGAGCCGAGGCGGGGGAATACGCAGTATTTT

d_gene: .
v_gene: TRBV3-1
j_gene: TRBJ2-7
abundance: .
CDR3aa: CASSQSYYEQYF
CDR3nt: TGTGCCAGCAGCCAATCCTACTACGAGCAGTACTTC

d_gene: .
v_gene: TRBV6-5
j_gene: TRBJ2-7
abundance: .
CDR3aa: CASSYSSWTYEQYF
CDR3nt: TGTGCCAGCAGTTACTCGAGCTGGACCTACGAGCAGTACTTC

d_gene: .
v_gene: TRBV20-1
j_gene: TRBJ2-1
abundance: few
CDR3aa: CSASGSEENEQFF
CDR3nt: TGCAGTGCTAGCGGGAGTGAGGAGAATGAGCAGTTCTTC

d_gene: .
v_gene: TRBV20-1
j_gene: TRBJ2-3
abundance: few
CDR3aa: CSVALTDTQYF
CDR3nt: TGCAGTGTCGCGCTCACAGATACGCAGTATTTT

d_gene: .
v_gene: TRBV30
j_gene: TRBJ1-1
abundance: .
CDR3aa: CAWSVVRGTEAFF
CDR3nt: TGTGCCTGGAGTGTAGTAAGGGGCACTGAAGCTTTCTTT

d_gene: TRBD1
v_gene: TRBV7-9
j_gene: TRBJ2-3
abundance: few
CDR3aa: CASSLLGGQGPDTQYF
CDR3nt: TGTGCCAGCAGCCTCTTGGGAGGACAGGGACCAGATACGCAGTATTTT

d_gene: TRBD2
v_gene: TRBV20-1
j_gene: TRBJ2-3
abundance: .
CDR3aa: CSARGSGGPLVDTQYF
CDR3nt: TGCAGTGCTAGAGGTTCGGGAGGACCCCTCGTGGATACGCAGTATTTT

d_gene: .
v_gene: TRBV20-1
j_gene: TRBJ1-1
abundance: many
CDR3aa: CSANPSGTEAFF
CDR3nt: TGCAGTGCTAATCCAAGTGGGACTGAAGCTTTCTTT

d_gene: .
v_gene: TRBV7-2
j_gene: TRBJ2-1
abundance: few
CDR3aa: CASSTSSDRIPSGQFF
CDR3nt: TGTGCCAGCAGCACCAGCTCAGACAGGATCCCCAGTGGGCAGTTCTTC

d_gene: TRBD1
v_gene: TRBV12-3/TRBV12-4
j_gene: TRBJ2-5
abundance: many
CDR3aa: CASRKGQGVQETQYF
CDR3nt: TGTGCCAGCAGGAAGGGACAGGGGGTCCAAGAGACCCAGTACTTC

d_gene: .
v_gene: TRBV6-5
j_gene: TRBJ2-3
abundance: few
CDR3aa: CASSYSRVLTDTQYF
CDR3nt: TGTGCCAGCAGTTACTCACGGGTTCTCACAGATACGCAGTATTTT

d_gene: .
v_gene: TRBV19
j_gene: TRBJ1-2
abundance: few
CDR3aa: CASTSPGRQPYGYTF
CDR3nt: TGTGCCAGTACCTCGCCGGGACGGCAGCCCTATGGCTACACCTTC

d_gene: .
v_gene: TRBV12-3/TRBV12-4
j_gene: TRBJ1-1
abundance: many
CDR3aa: CASRGSQVPGTEAFF
CDR3nt: TGTGCCAGCAGGGGATCCCAGGTCCCGGGCACTGAAGCTTTCTTT

d_gene: .
v_gene: TRBV12-5
j_gene: TRBJ2-2
abundance: few
CDR3aa: CASGSGTGNTGELFF
CDR3nt: TGTGCTAGTGGAAGCGGGACAGGGAACACCGGGGAGCTGTTTTTT